The TCR beta chain under discussion was sequenced for a study of cytomegalovirus exposure and HLA in healthy donors. The V and J ends lost 1 base and 4 bases respectively, with 14 bases between them. This CDR3 is built from 15 residues. Germline V gives CDR1 MGHRA, CDR2 YSYEKL. Study results and caveats: According to a subsequent analysis, TCR clusters from the first cohort were inclined to appear together in the roughly 120 validation repertoires.

This clone was recorded once. Its antigen is still unknown. Sequencing was performed with immunoSEQ multiplex PCR; in TCRdb, only in-frame clones are kept and a portion is missing. Altogether 200,000 or so clones are present, roughly 87% being singletons, with the ten largest covering about 2%. The TCR originated in a woman in her late teens or twenties in good health and CMV-seropositive. Sample: PBMCs. The V and J genes are TRBV4-1 and TRBJ2-7; possibly TRBD1 for D (6 bases). In DNA, the CDR3 is TGCGCCAGCAGCCAAGTACCAGGGGCCCCATACGAGCAGTACTTC. This codes for CASSQVPGAPYEQYF.